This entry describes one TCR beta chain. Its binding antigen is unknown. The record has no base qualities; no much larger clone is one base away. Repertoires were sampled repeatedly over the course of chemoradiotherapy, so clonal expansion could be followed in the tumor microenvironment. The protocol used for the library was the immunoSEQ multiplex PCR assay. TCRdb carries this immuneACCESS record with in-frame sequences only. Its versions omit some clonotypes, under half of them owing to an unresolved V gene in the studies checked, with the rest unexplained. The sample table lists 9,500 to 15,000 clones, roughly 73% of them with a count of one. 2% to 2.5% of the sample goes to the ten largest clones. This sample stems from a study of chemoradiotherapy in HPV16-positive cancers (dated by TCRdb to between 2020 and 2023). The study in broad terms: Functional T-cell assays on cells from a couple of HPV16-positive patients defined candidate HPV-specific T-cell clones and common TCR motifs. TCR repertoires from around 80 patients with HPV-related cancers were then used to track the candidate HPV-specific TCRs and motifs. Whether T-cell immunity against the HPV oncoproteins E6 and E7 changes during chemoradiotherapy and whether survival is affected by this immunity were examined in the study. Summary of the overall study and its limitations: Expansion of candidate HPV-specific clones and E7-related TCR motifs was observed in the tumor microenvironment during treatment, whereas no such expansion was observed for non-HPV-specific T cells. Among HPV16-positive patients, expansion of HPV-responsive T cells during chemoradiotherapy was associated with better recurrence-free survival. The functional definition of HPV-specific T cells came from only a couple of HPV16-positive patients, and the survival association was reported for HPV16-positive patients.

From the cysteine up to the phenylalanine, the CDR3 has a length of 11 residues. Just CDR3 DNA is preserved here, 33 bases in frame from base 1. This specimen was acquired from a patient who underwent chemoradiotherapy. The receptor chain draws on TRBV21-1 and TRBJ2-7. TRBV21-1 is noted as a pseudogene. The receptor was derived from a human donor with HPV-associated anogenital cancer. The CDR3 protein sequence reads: CASRDIYEQYF. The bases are TGTGCCAGCAGAGATATCTACGAGCAGTACTTC.